The clone carrying this TCR beta chain was found many times. These data are taken from a study of T cells in Graves' hyperthyroidism and ophthalmopathy. V dropped 4 bases and J dropped 3; count of bases not matched to a gene: 4. Germline V gene data show CDR1 as LNHNV and CDR2 as YYDKDF (reference sequence). The CDR3 contains 15 residues. What was amplified from RNA transcripts were TCR beta CDR3 regions. In the first-round RT-PCR of the TCR CDR3, the HTBI primer set was used. TCRdb passed the multiplex PCR reads through MiXCR, listing each CDR3 protein once. Of 700,000 to 950,000 distinct CDR3 sequences listed, roughly a third are singletons. Stable Graves' hyperthyroidism denoted no ophthalmopathy progression over 18 months. Patients aged 18 to 65 had newly diagnosed hyperthyroidism of under 2 months' duration.

The source material was blood. V and J are TRBV15 and TRBJ2-2; 8 bases align to TRBD1. The sequence was collected from a woman aged 40 to 55 with Graves' hyperthyroidism. The CDR3 bases are TGTGCCACCAGCATGAACAGGGGGTACACCGGGGAGCTGTTTTTT. As protein: CATSMNRGYTGELFF.